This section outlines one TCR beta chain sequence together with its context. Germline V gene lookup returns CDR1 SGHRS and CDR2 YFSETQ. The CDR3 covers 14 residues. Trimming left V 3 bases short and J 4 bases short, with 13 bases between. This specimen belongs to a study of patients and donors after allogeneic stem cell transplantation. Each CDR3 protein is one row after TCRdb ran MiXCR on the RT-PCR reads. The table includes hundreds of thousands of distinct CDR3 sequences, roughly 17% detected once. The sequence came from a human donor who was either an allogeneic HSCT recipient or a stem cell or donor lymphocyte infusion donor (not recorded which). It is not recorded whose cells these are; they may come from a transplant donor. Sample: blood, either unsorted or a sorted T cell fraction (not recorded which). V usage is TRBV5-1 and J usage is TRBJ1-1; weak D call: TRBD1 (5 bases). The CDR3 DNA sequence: TGCGCCAGCAGCTCAGAGACAGCTCTCACTGAAGCTTTCTTT. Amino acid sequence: CASSSETALTEAFF.